A single sample gave rise to the 18 T cell receptor beta chains below, sequenced in a study of T cells after yellow fever vaccination. MiXCR, run by TCRdb on the 5' RACE reads, gives a single entry per CDR3 protein. Of approximately 120,000 distinct CDR3 sequences listed, more than 6% are singletons. The sequencing used CD4+ T cells sorted from PBMCs, collected 9 to 10 days after the first yellow fever vaccination. These receptors all stem from a man between 18 and 35 years old who received the YFV17D yellow fever vaccine.

This clonotype was seen ten or more times. The genes are TRBV5-1 and TRBJ2-2; D not certain. Germline V CDR1 and CDR2: SGHRS, YFSETQ. V dropped 7 bases and J dropped 2 bases, with 9 bases sitting between them. CDR3 length: 13 residues. CDR3 residues: CASHTGNTGELFF. The CDR3 nucleotides read TGCGCCAGCCATACGGGCAACACCGGGGAGCTGTTTTTT. Looking up the rest from reference TRBV5-1 and TRBJ2-2 gives the full variable domain: KAGVTQTPRYLIKTRGQQVTLSCSPISGHRSVSWYQQTPGQGLQFLFEYFSETQRNKGNFPGRFSGRQFSNSRSEMNVSTLELGDSALYLCASHTGNTGELFFGEGSRLTVL.

As for this clonotype: One end of the junction fails to match germline, which may point to a read error. The J gene is TRBJ2-6, the V gene TRBV7-9; possible D gene TRBD1, 5 bases. Germline-derived CDR1 and CDR2 are SEHNR and FQNEAQ (reference sequence). The CDR3 runs 17 residues. CDR3 DNA: TGTGCCACCGAAAAAGGGGCAGGAATCTCTGGTGCCAACGTCCTGACTTTC. It encodes CATEKGAGISGANVLTF.

This CDR3 is CASRPEGGRSSYNEQFF. The CDR3 DNA follows: TGTGCCAGTAGACCTGAGGGGGGCAGGAGCTCCTACAATGAGCAGTTCTTC. This chain joins TRBV19 and TRBJ2-1, with D perhaps TRBD1 or TRBD2 (6 bases each). CDR1 and CDR2 (germline): LNHDA, SQIVND (reference sequence). This CDR3 contains 17 residues. Trimming took off 6 bases at V and 0 bases at J, with 18 bases between the two ends.

This clonotype was picked up many times. V usage is TRBV2 and J usage is TRBJ1-5; no definite D call. CDR3 length equals 15 residues. Trimming removed 4 bases from V and 3 bases from J, with 13 bases in between. Per germline, CDR1 SNHLY and CDR2 FYNNEI. The DNA for the CDR3 is TGTGCCAGCAGTGGTGAGGTCGGCTACAATCAGCCCCAGCATTTT. Amino acids: CASSGEVGYNQPQHF. Together with reference TRBV2 and TRBJ1-5, the CDR3 gives the full variable domain: EPEVTQTPSHQVTQMGQEVILRCVPISNHLYFYWYRQILGQKVEFLVSFYNNEISEKSEIFDDQFSVERPDGSNFTLKIRSTKLEDSAMYFCASSGEVGYNQPQHFGDGTRLSIL.

This clonotype showed up many times. This chain uses TRBV11-2 with TRBJ1-2; TRBD1 might be the D (5 bases). CDR3 length equals 16 residues. Per germline, CDR1 SGHAT and CDR2 FQNNGV. V was cut by 2 bases and J by 0 bases, with 13 bases left in between. Written as DNA, the CDR3 is TGTGCCAGCAGCTTAATTCAATGGGGCGCTAACTATGGCTACACCTTC. Translating gives CASSLIQWGANYGYTF.

In its sample, this clonotype was seen many times. The rearrangement links TRBV4-2 to TRBJ2-7, with 7 bases that match TRBD1. CDR3 length equals 14 residues. V shed 6 bases and J 0 bases; nucleotides not matched to a gene: 5. Germline CDR1 and CDR2: LGHNA and YNFKEQ. The CDR3 sequence is CASRRTGDSYEQYF. The CDR3 nucleotides are TGTGCCAGCAGGAGGACAGGAGACTCCTACGAGCAGTACTTC.

This clonotype has at least ten counts. The chain carries TRBV18 and TRBJ2-3, with TRBD1 identical over 7 bases. Germline CDR1 is KGHSH and CDR2 is LQKENI. The CDR3 covers 16 residues. The V segment lost 4 bases and the J segment 4 bases; nucleotides outside the gene matches: 11. Here the CDR3 reads CASSQAGTATADTQYF. The CDR3 DNA follows: TGTGCCAGCTCACAGGCCGGGACAGCGACGGCAGATACGCAGTATTTT.

This clonotype was detected many times. The chain recombines TRBV7-3 with TRBJ2-1; 8 nucleotides align to TRBD2. V lost 4 bases to trimming and J lost 5 bases; unmatched junction nucleotides: 7. Looked up from germline, CDR1 is SGHTA and CDR2 is FQGTGA. The CDR3 is 15 residues long. CDR3 loop: CASSSKRGSDNEQFF. For the CDR3, the DNA is TGTGCCAGCAGCTCAAAGCGGGGGTCCGACAATGAGCAGTTCTTC.

The V and J genes are TRBV7-2 and TRBJ2-5, with a weak D call TRBD2 (9 bases). Germline-derived CDR1 and CDR2 are SGHTA and FQGNSA. V was shortened by 5 bases and J by 2 bases, with 15 bases between the two germline ends. CDR3 length: 15 residues. The CDR3 reads CASSQGAGGQETQYF. The CDR3 DNA sequence: TGTGCCAGCAGCCAGGGGGCGGGGGGGCAAGAGACCCAGTACTTC. Full variable domain (missing parts from reference TRBV7-2 and TRBJ2-5): GAGVSQSPSNKVTEKGKDVELRCDPISGHTALYWYRQSLGQGLEFLIYFQGNSAPDKSGLPSDRFSAERTGGSVSTLTIQRTQQEDSAVYLCASSQGAGGQETQYFGPGTRLLVL.

The CDR3 loop is CSARHSGGAYGYTF. The CDR3 DNA is TGCAGTGCTAGACATTCAGGGGGCGCCTATGGCTACACCTTC. The chain recombines TRBV20-1 with TRBJ1-2; 8 nucleotides align to TRBD1. With V trimmed by 2 bases and J by 4 bases, 6 bases remained unmatched. The germline V gene encodes CDR1 DFQATT and CDR2 SNEGSKA (reference sequence). The CDR3 sequence is 14 residues long.

The J gene is TRBJ2-7, the V gene TRBV5-6, with D possibly TRBD1 on 5 matching bases. The germline V gene has CDR1 SGHDT and CDR2 YYEEEE. The CDR3 sequence is 16 residues long. The ends were cut back, 0 bases at V and 3 bases at J, with 16 bases in the middle. This chain's CDR3 is CASSLDLGADLYEQYF. CDR3 nucleotides: TGTGCCAGCAGCTTGGACCTTGGGGCGGATCTCTACGAGCAGTACTTC.

This clonotype was observed many times. The V call is TRBV5-1, the J call TRBJ2-1, with a weak D call TRBD1 (6 bases). Germline CDR1 and CDR2: SGHRS and YFSETQ. The CDR3 contains 18 residues. V lost 2 bases to trimming and J lost 1 base, with 19 bases between them. The chain's CDR3 is CASSFPSQGGKSYNEQFF. CDR3 bases: TGCGCCAGCAGCTTCCCCTCCCAAGGGGGAAAATCCTACAATGAGCAGTTCTTC.

This clonotype has a count of ten or more. The chain couples TRBV12-3 or TRBV12-4 to TRBJ1-2; 8 nucleotides align to TRBD1. V trimming: 2 bases; J trimming: 6 bases; junction bases outside the gene matches: 5. This CDR3 contains 14 residues. CDR3 bases: TGTGCCAGCAGTTTACAGGGGGCGCATCATGGCTACACCTTC. Translation: CASSLQGAHHGYTF.

This clonotype came up many times. This chain links TRBV10-3 with TRBJ1-5, with TRBD1 identical over 11 bases. Germline V lookup: CDR1 ENHRY, CDR2 SYGVKD. The CDR3 has 16 residues. The trim removed 0 bases at V and 6 bases at J, leaving 4 bases unmatched. The CDR3 coding sequence is TGTGCCATCAGTGAGTCCCGGACAGGGGGCATTCAGCCCCAGCATTTT. Amino acid sequence: CAISESRTGGIQPQHF.

This clonotype occurred a few times. J is TRBJ2-1 and V is TRBV7-3, with 7 bases that match TRBD2. CDR1 SGHTA and CDR2 FQGTGA come from the germline V gene. The CDR3 length is 15 residues. With V trimmed by 0 bases and J by 3 bases, 2 bases remained unmatched. The CDR3: CASSLTGGDYNEQFF. The CDR3 region has the DNA TGTGCCAGCAGCTTAACGGGAGGGGACTACAATGAGCAGTTCTTC.

Ten or more counts support this clonotype. The chain recombines TRBV19 with TRBJ2-6; tentatively, D is TRBD1 (6 bases). The CDR3 spans 18 residues. Germline CDR1 is LNHDA and CDR2 is SQIVND (reference sequence). Trimming took off 0 bases at V and 2 bases at J, with 14 bases between the two ends. CDR3 amino acids: CASSIDQAGVAGANVLTF. CDR3 coding DNA: TGTGCCAGTAGTATAGATCAGGCAGGGGTTGCTGGGGCCAACGTCCTGACTTTC.

This clonotype was seen a few times. The chain uses TRBV29-1 and TRBJ2-7, with 7 nucleotides matching TRBD2. Germline V gene sequence: CDR1 SQVTM, CDR2 ANQGSEA. The CDR3 extends over 14 amino acids. With 5 bases clipped from V and 0 bases from J, the junction kept 7 bases outside the gene matches. The CDR3 DNA reads TGCAGCGTTCGTTTCGCTAGCGGCTCCTACGAGCAGTACTTC. Its translation: CSVRFASGSYEQYF.

This clonotype came up many times. The chain joins TRBV28 to TRBJ1-4; a possible D gene is TRBD1 (6 bases). This CDR3 contains 14 residues. Deletions cut 5 bases from V and 3 bases from J, with 10 bases between. CDR1 is MDHEN, CDR2 SYDVKM, per germline. Here the CDR3 DNA reads TGTGCCAGCAGTACAGGGCCAGCTAATGAAAAACTGTTTTTT. Residues: CASSTGPANEKLFF. The whole variable domain, remainder taken from reference TRBV28 and TRBJ1-4, is DVKVTQSSRYLVKRTGEKVFLECVQDMDHENMFWYRQDPGLGLRLIYFSYDVKMKEKGDIPEGYSVSREKKERFSLILESASTNQTSMYLCASSTGPANEKLFFGSGTQLSVL.